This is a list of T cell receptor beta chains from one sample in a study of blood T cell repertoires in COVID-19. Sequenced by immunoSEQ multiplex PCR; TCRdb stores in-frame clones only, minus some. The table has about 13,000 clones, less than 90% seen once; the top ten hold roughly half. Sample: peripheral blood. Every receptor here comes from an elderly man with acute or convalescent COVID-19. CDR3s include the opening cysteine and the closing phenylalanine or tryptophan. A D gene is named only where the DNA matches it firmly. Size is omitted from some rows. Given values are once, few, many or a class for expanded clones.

cdr3_nt: TGTGCCAGCAGTCGAAATGTAGGGGGCGCAATAACTGAAGCTTTCTTT
cdr3_aa: CASSRNVGGAITEAFF
j_call: TRBJ1-1
d_call: TRBD1
v_call: TRBV7-3
clone_size: -

cdr3_nt: TGTGCCAGCAGCTACGACAGGGGGCTGAGATCCACTGAAGCTTTCTTT
cdr3_aa: CASSYDRGLRSTEAFF
j_call: TRBJ1-1
d_call: TRBD1
v_call: TRBV5-4
clone_size: -

cdr3_nt: TGTGCCAGCAGTCAACAGGGGGCCCCCTATGGCTACACCTTC
cdr3_aa: CASSQQGAPYGYTF
j_call: TRBJ1-2
d_call: TRBD1
v_call: TRBV27
clone_size: -

cdr3_nt: TGTGCCAGTAGAATCCGCGGGCGGTACACTGAAGCTTTCTTT
cdr3_aa: CASRIRGRYTEAFF
j_call: TRBJ1-1
d_call: -
v_call: TRBV19
clone_size: -

cdr3_nt: TGTGCCAGCAGCTTCGGGACTACGAATAATTCACCCCTCCACTTT
cdr3_aa: CASSFGTTNNSPLHF
j_call: TRBJ1-6
d_call: -
v_call: TRBV5-4
clone_size: once

cdr3_nt: TGTGCCACCAGTGACGGCTCCACCGGGCAAGAGACCCAGTACTTC
cdr3_aa: CATSDGSTGQETQYF
j_call: TRBJ2-5
d_call: -
v_call: TRBV24-1
clone_size: -

cdr3_nt: TGTGCCAGCAGCTCCGCCGGGACAGGGGGCTCACCCCTCCACTTT
cdr3_aa: CASSSAGTGGSPLHF
j_call: TRBJ1-6
d_call: TRBD1
v_call: TRBV7-6
clone_size: -

cdr3_nt: TGTGCCAGCAGCTCGACTGGGAGGGGGAGATCTGGGGCCAACGTCCTGACTTTC
cdr3_aa: CASSSTGRGRSGANVLTF
j_call: TRBJ2-6
d_call: -
v_call: TRBV7-6
clone_size: -

cdr3_nt: TGCGCCAGCAGCATAAGGACAGGGGGGAATCTTGGCTACACCTTC
cdr3_aa: CASSIRTGGNLGYTF
j_call: TRBJ1-2
d_call: TRBD1
v_call: TRBV5-1
clone_size: -

cdr3_nt: TGTGCCACCGGGGGGGGACTAGACACCGGGGAGCTGTTTTTT
cdr3_aa: CATGGGLDTGELFF
j_call: TRBJ2-2
d_call: TRBD2
v_call: TRBV24-1
clone_size: -

cdr3_nt: TGTGCCAGCAGCCGGTCCATGACAGTCCCCTATGGCTACACCTTC
cdr3_aa: CASSRSMTVPYGYTF
j_call: TRBJ1-2
d_call: -
v_call: TRBV3-1/TRBV3-2
clone_size: -

cdr3_nt: TGTGCCAGCAGCTTAAGTAGCGGGGGGGCCCGCAATGAGCAGTTCTTC
cdr3_aa: CASSLSSGGARNEQFF
j_call: TRBJ2-1
d_call: TRBD2
v_call: TRBV7-3
clone_size: once

cdr3_nt: TGTGCCAGCTCAAGACAGGGCTACAATGAGCAGTTCTTC
cdr3_aa: CASSRQGYNEQFF
j_call: TRBJ2-1
d_call: TRBD1
v_call: TRBV18
clone_size: -

cdr3_nt: TGTGCCAGCAGCAGAGCGGGCAGTAGGAATCAGCCCCAGCATTTT
cdr3_aa: CASSRAGSRNQPQHF
j_call: TRBJ1-5
d_call: -
v_call: TRBV28
clone_size: -

cdr3_nt: TGTGCCTGGCTTAGACCGGGTTCGGCGTACGAGCAGTACTTC
cdr3_aa: CAWLRPGSAYEQYF
j_call: TRBJ2-7
d_call: -
v_call: TRBV30
clone_size: -

cdr3_nt: TGTGCCAGCAGCTTAGCGAGGACAGGGGCTAATGAAAAACTGTTTTTT
cdr3_aa: CASSLARTGANEKLFF
j_call: TRBJ1-4
d_call: TRBD1
v_call: TRBV7-9
clone_size: -

cdr3_nt: TGTGCCAGCTCGTCACGACCACAGAACTACGAGCAGTACTTC
cdr3_aa: CASSSRPQNYEQYF
j_call: TRBJ2-7
d_call: -
v_call: TRBV18
clone_size: -

cdr3_nt: TGCAGTTGGGGAGCTGAAGCTTTCTTT
cdr3_aa: CSWGAEAFF
j_call: TRBJ1-1
d_call: -
v_call: TRBV20-1
clone_size: -

cdr3_nt: TGTGCCAGCAGTGGGATGGCGGGGGTTCGGGAGACCCAGTACTTC
cdr3_aa: CASSGMAGVRETQYF
j_call: TRBJ2-5
d_call: TRBD2
v_call: TRBV11-2
clone_size: -

cdr3_nt: TGTGCCATCAGTGAACAGGCCCCGAACACTGAAGCTTTCTTT
cdr3_aa: CAISEQAPNTEAFF
j_call: TRBJ1-1
d_call: -
v_call: TRBV10-3
clone_size: -

cdr3_nt: TGTGCCAGCAGCCCCCGCCCAGAAACCTCCTACGAGCAGTACTTC
cdr3_aa: CASSPRPETSYEQYF
j_call: TRBJ2-7
d_call: -
v_call: TRBV5-4
clone_size: -

cdr3_nt: TGTGCCAGCAGCCCTAGCGGGAGGATAAATACGCAGTATTTT
cdr3_aa: CASSPSGRINTQYF
j_call: TRBJ2-3
d_call: TRBD2
v_call: TRBV9
clone_size: -

cdr3_nt: TGTGCCAGCAGCTTAGAGGGGTTATATGGCTACACCTTC
cdr3_aa: CASSLEGLYGYTF
j_call: TRBJ1-2
d_call: -
v_call: TRBV7-9
clone_size: -

cdr3_nt: TGTGCCAGCAGTGATAGGAACAGAAGACACACCGGGGAGCTGTTTTTT
cdr3_aa: CASSDRNRRHTGELFF
j_call: TRBJ2-2
d_call: -
v_call: TRBV6-1
clone_size: -

cdr3_nt: TGTGCCAGTACCCCGAGGGCTGGACAGGGAAGTACTGAAGCTTTCTTT
cdr3_aa: CASTPRAGQGSTEAFF
j_call: TRBJ1-1
d_call: TRBD1
v_call: TRBV19
clone_size: -

cdr3_nt: TGTGCCAGCAGCTTATATCTAGGGAGCTCCTACGAGCAGTACTTC
cdr3_aa: CASSLYLGSSYEQYF
j_call: TRBJ2-7
d_call: -
v_call: TRBV7-2
clone_size: once

cdr3_nt: TGTGCCAGCAGTGGGGCCTCACGGGGGGCAGATACGCAGTATTTT
cdr3_aa: CASSGASRGADTQYF
j_call: TRBJ2-3
d_call: TRBD2
v_call: TRBV2
clone_size: -

cdr3_nt: TGTGCCAGCAGCTTAGTCAGGGGAAATGAGCAGTTCTTC
cdr3_aa: CASSLVRGNEQFF
j_call: TRBJ2-1
d_call: -
v_call: TRBV7-2
clone_size: -

cdr3_nt: TGTGCCAGCAGGAAGGGACAGGGGCTATACGAGCAGTACTTC
cdr3_aa: CASRKGQGLYEQYF
j_call: TRBJ2-7
d_call: TRBD1
v_call: TRBV6-5
clone_size: -

cdr3_nt: TGCAGTGCTAGTCAGGCGAACACTGAAGCTTTCTTT
cdr3_aa: CSASQANTEAFF
j_call: TRBJ1-1
d_call: -
v_call: TRBV20-1
clone_size: once

cdr3_nt: TGTGCCAGCAGCTCCGGGACAGGGTGGTATTGGGACACTGAAGCTTTCTTT
cdr3_aa: CASSSGTGWYWDTEAFF
j_call: TRBJ1-1
d_call: TRBD1
v_call: TRBV11-3
clone_size: -

cdr3_nt: TGTGCCAGCAGTGAGCGGACAGGGGGCAACACTGAAGCTTTCTTT
cdr3_aa: CASSERTGGNTEAFF
j_call: TRBJ1-1
d_call: TRBD1
v_call: TRBV6-1
clone_size: -

cdr3_nt: TGTGCCACCAGCGGGGGGGGGTGGAACACTGAAGCTTTCTTT
cdr3_aa: CATSGGGWNTEAFF
j_call: TRBJ1-1
d_call: -
v_call: TRBV15
clone_size: -

cdr3_nt: TGTGCCAGCAGCCCAACAGGGGGCTCCTACAATGAGCAGTTCTTC
cdr3_aa: CASSPTGGSYNEQFF
j_call: TRBJ2-1
d_call: TRBD1
v_call: TRBV3-1/TRBV3-2
clone_size: -

cdr3_nt: TGTGCCAGCAGTGAAGCGGACAGACAAACTTACCAAGAGACCCAGTACTTC
cdr3_aa: CASSEADRQTYQETQYF
j_call: TRBJ2-5
d_call: -
v_call: TRBV2
clone_size: -

cdr3_nt: TGCGCCAGCAGCGTCGGGACAGAGCAGTTCTTC
cdr3_aa: CASSVGTEQFF
j_call: TRBJ2-1
d_call: -
v_call: TRBV5-1
clone_size: once

cdr3_nt: TGCGCCAGCAGCCCCCTAGCGGCCTCCTACAATGAGCAGTTCTTC
cdr3_aa: CASSPLAASYNEQFF
j_call: TRBJ2-1
d_call: TRBD2
v_call: TRBV7-6
clone_size: once

cdr3_nt: TGTGCCAGCAGCTTAGGGCTAGCGGGAGGGCGGAATGAGCAGTTCTTC
cdr3_aa: CASSLGLAGGRNEQFF
j_call: TRBJ2-1
d_call: TRBD2
v_call: TRBV11-2
clone_size: -

cdr3_nt: TGTGCCAGCAGCTTAGAGGTAGCAGAGAACACAGATACGCAGTATTTT
cdr3_aa: CASSLEVAENTDTQYF
j_call: TRBJ2-3
d_call: -
v_call: TRBV7-2
clone_size: -

cdr3_nt: TGTGCCAGCAACTCGGGGAGTTCCCCCAGAGATCAGCCCCAGCATTTT
cdr3_aa: CASNSGSSPRDQPQHF
j_call: TRBJ1-5
d_call: -
v_call: TRBV5-5
clone_size: -

cdr3_nt: TGCGCCAGCAGCTTGGATGCGGGGGCTTACAATGAGCAGTTCTTC
cdr3_aa: CASSLDAGAYNEQFF
j_call: TRBJ2-1
d_call: -
v_call: TRBV5-1
clone_size: -

cdr3_nt: TGCGCCAGCAGCCCCCCTGGACAGGTCTCTGCCCGGGGCTACACCTTC
cdr3_aa: CASSPPGQVSARGYTF
j_call: TRBJ1-2
d_call: TRBD1
v_call: TRBV4-1
clone_size: -

cdr3_nt: TGTGCCAGCAGCGATACAGGGACCGGGGCCAACGTCCTGACTTTC
cdr3_aa: CASSDTGTGANVLTF
j_call: TRBJ2-6
d_call: -
v_call: TRBV9
clone_size: -

cdr3_nt: TGTGCCAGCAGTTACTCGAGTTGGGGCAGATCATCCGGAGCCAAAAACATTCAGTACTTC
cdr3_aa: CASSYSSWGRSSGAKNIQYF
j_call: TRBJ2-4
d_call: -
v_call: TRBV6-2/TRBV6-3
clone_size: -

cdr3_nt: TGCGCCAGCAGACGGGACAGTGGAGCCAAAAACATTCAGTACTTC
cdr3_aa: CASRRDSGAKNIQYF
j_call: TRBJ2-4
d_call: TRBD1
v_call: TRBV5-1
clone_size: -

cdr3_nt: TGTGCCAGTAGTATAACAGGGGCTAGAGAGACCCAGTACTTC
cdr3_aa: CASSITGARETQYF
j_call: TRBJ2-5
d_call: TRBD1
v_call: TRBV19
clone_size: -

cdr3_nt: TGTGCACAGGGCAGGCGGGACAGGACGCCGACTAACTATGGCTACACCTTC
cdr3_aa: CAQGRRDRTPTNYGYTF
j_call: TRBJ1-2
d_call: TRBD1
v_call: TRBV5-8
clone_size: -

cdr3_nt: TGTGCCAGCAGTGAAATGGGTAGCGGGAGGGAGCAGTACTTC
cdr3_aa: CASSEMGSGREQYF
j_call: TRBJ2-7
d_call: TRBD2
v_call: TRBV6-1
clone_size: -

cdr3_nt: TGTGCCAGCTCACCTCCGGGACTAGCGGGAGGGGGCAATGAGCAGTTCTTC
cdr3_aa: CASSPPGLAGGGNEQFF
j_call: TRBJ2-1
d_call: TRBD2
v_call: TRBV18
clone_size: -

cdr3_nt: TGTGCCAGCAGTTTATTCAACATTCTTTTCCCCTACGAGCAGTACTTC
cdr3_aa: CASSLFNILFPYEQYF
j_call: TRBJ2-7
d_call: -
v_call: TRBV28
clone_size: -

cdr3_nt: TGTGCCAGCAGTTACCTCGAGAGGGATAGTCAGCCCCAGCATTTT
cdr3_aa: CASSYLERDSQPQHF
j_call: TRBJ1-5
d_call: -
v_call: TRBV6-2/TRBV6-3
clone_size: large

cdr3_nt: TGTGCCAGCTCCGGGACAGCGTCGAACACCGGGGAGCTGTTTTTT
cdr3_aa: CASSGTASNTGELFF
j_call: TRBJ2-2
d_call: TRBD1
v_call: TRBV18
clone_size: -

cdr3_nt: TGTGCCAGCAGCTTAGGAGGGCAGAGGGAGCAGTACTTC
cdr3_aa: CASSLGGQREQYF
j_call: TRBJ2-7
d_call: -
v_call: TRBV7-9
clone_size: -

cdr3_nt: TGTGCCAGCGGTACAGGGGGCCCCTCTGGGGCCAACGTCCTGACTTTC
cdr3_aa: CASGTGGPSGANVLTF
j_call: TRBJ2-6
d_call: TRBD1
v_call: TRBV6-4
clone_size: -

cdr3_nt: TGTGCCAGCAGTTACTCGGGACACGGCCAGACCCAGTACTTC
cdr3_aa: CASSYSGHGQTQYF
j_call: TRBJ2-5
d_call: -
v_call: TRBV6-5
clone_size: -